This TCR beta chain is from a study of shared clonotypes between healthy human individuals. This clone came up a few times. Germline lookup yields CDR1 SGHRS and CDR2 YFSETQ. Trimming cost V 1 base and J 5 bases, with 19 bases left between them. CDR3 size: 16 residues. Generated by immunoSEQ multiplex PCR, the TCRdb table keeps only in-frame clones and is missing some. The sample lists approximately 2.5 million clones, roughly nine tenths occurring once. The chain employs TRBV5-1 and TRBJ2-7; D unclear. The clonotype was recovered from a man younger than 35 in good health. The material sequenced was naive CD4+ T cells sorted from blood. Subset specified: CD45RA+ positively selected. CDR3 in amino acids: CASSLRLSIGSDEQYF. In DNA form, the CDR3 reads TGCGCCAGCAGCTTGCGTCTTTCTATTGGTTCGGACGAGCAGTACTTC. The full variable domain, its missing parts supplied by reference TRBV5-1 and TRBJ2-7, is KAGVTQTPRYLIKTRGQQVTLSCSPISGHRSVSWYQQTPGQGLQFLFEYFSETQRNKGNFPGRFSGRQFSNSRSEMNVSTLELGDSALYLCASSLRLSIGSDEQYFGPGTRLTVT.